This TCR beta chain was identified during a study of blood T cell repertoires in COVID-19 (dated by TCRdb to the early 2020s). About the study as a whole: The collaborator samples originated in the United States, Italy and Spain and spanned the acute and convalescent phases of COVID-19. The material from the prospective study consisted of cDNA or gDNA derived from T cells, B-cell-depleted T cells, or PBMCs. Deeply sampled blood TCRbeta repertoires from subjects exposed to, actively infected with, or recovered from COVID-19 were included in the dataset. The repertoires were made available in a free public database intended to serve as a resource for research on the immune response to SARS-CoV-2. Samples came from the ongoing ImmuneRACE study (first 160 participants) plus 1,254 subjects from 6 global collaborators. A de-identified subject ID, COVID-19 status, age in years and sex were almost always included in the sample metadata. Where available, HLA class I and class II types were obtained from metadata supplied by the sample provider rather than from assay-based typing.

The collaborating institutions used their own protocols to collect whole blood in K2EDTA tubes. For TCRbeta analysis, collaborator samples were shipped as frozen whole blood, as isolated PBMCs, or as DNA extracted from either sample type. Regarding this clone: The antigen this receptor binds is unknown. Base quality data are lacking; no much larger clone is found one base away.

TCRbeta CDR3 regions were amplified from genomic DNA using the immunoSEQ Assay, a bias-controlled multiplex PCR. Turning to the authors' computational methods: Nucleated cell counts per sample were estimated from amplification of reference gene primers within the assay. To quantify the absolute abundance of each unique TCRbeta CDR3 rearrangement, sequence reads were collapsed and filtered. Productive Simpson clonality was computed per sample as the square root of Simpson's diversity index over productive rearrangements. As stored in TCRdb, this immuneACCESS dataset retains in-frame rearrangements with V and J assigned. A fraction of the clones does not appear; measured against another copy, unresolved V genes explain less than half of the discrepancy, and the remainder lacks a known reason. The D gene and trimming were derived from the DNA, and the V and J assignments and clone size from that table. The sample includes approximately 260,000 clones, with 65% to 80% observed a single time. The biggest ten clones account for about 4% of the sample.

CDR1 and CDR2 (MNHEY, SMNVEV) derive from the germline V gene (reference sequence). The trim is 3 bases for V and 8 bases for J, with a gap of 7 bases between the germline ends. Taken from cysteine to phenylalanine, the CDR3 has 12 residues. The read is trimmed to its CDR3 DNA, 36 bases read in frame from base 1. Findings and caveats that apply to the study as a whole: How much clinical and demographic metadata was included differed by source and by participant, and the metadata was provided uncurated.

This receptor was identified in a woman between 35 and 50 years old with active or convalescent COVID-19. This chain is built from TRBV27 and TRBJ1-4; the D segment cannot be called with confidence. The material sequenced was peripheral blood. The CDR3 loop reads CASSFLGEKLFF. The nucleotides read TGTGCCAGCAGTTTTTTGGGCGAAAAACTGTTTTTT.